The clone carrying this T cell receptor (beta chain) was observed a single time. Antigen specificity is unknown. Only in-frame clones appear in the TCRdb table, and some are missing; sequencing was by immunoSEQ multiplex PCR. Of 77,000 or so clones in the sample, 90% were seen once. This specimen comes from a study of OX40 agonist ivuxolimab in advanced cancers. Across the study: Ivuxolimab, an antibody that agonizes OX40 (CD134), was administered to the patients. One patient with hepatocellular carcinoma and two with cutaneous melanoma, three in all, had partial responses. Regarding the study as a whole: Expansion of clones was among the lowest in partial responders at 0.1-3.0 mg/kg. In CD8+ T cells, expanded clones were on average more numerous than in CD4+.

The sample in question was CD4+ or CD8+ T cells sorted from blood, obtained in a trial of the OX40 agonist ivuxolimab. This TCR derives from an adult with an advanced solid tumor such as melanoma, head and neck, liver or kidney cancer.

As DNA, the CDR3 is TGTGCCAGCAGTACCCGGACAGGGAATGAGCAGTTCTTC. This gives the protein CASSTRTGNEQFF. The chain joins TRBV27 to TRBJ2-1; 8 nucleotides agree with TRBD1. CDR1 MNHEY and CDR2 SMNVEV come from the germline V gene (reference sequence). V gave up 5 bases and J gave up 7 bases; unmatched junction bases: 4. The CDR3 has 13 amino acids.